This TCR beta chain was documented in a study of metastatic and nonmetastatic thyroid tumors. From the PCR reads, TCRdb re-called clones with MiXCR. The top ten clones hold approximately 30% of a sample with 30,000 or so clones, approximately 29% of them seen once. Germline assignment: CDR1 LNHDA and CDR2 SQIVND (reference sequence). V was trimmed by 3 bases and J by 0 bases, leaving 9 bases between them. This CDR3 has 15 residues. This clone was seen many times. The entire patient cohort was treatment-naive prior to thyroid surgery. This chain joins TRBV19 and TRBJ2-4, with D unclear. Sample: blood. The receptor was isolated from a female donor with papillary thyroid cancer or a benign thyroid nodule (not recorded which). Some clones in this sample may be carry-over from other donors' samples. The CDR3 nucleotides read TGTGCCAGTAGTATTTCGGTTCTAGCCAAAAACATTCAGTACTTC. This gives the protein CASSISVLAKNIQYF.